This entry features one TCR beta chain sequence. Its target is unknown. This CDR3 spans 15 amino acids. After removal of 4 bases from V and 7 bases from J, the junction contained 11 bases not matched to a gene. The germline CDR1 and CDR2 sequences are MDHEN and SYDVKM. These data come from a study of identical twins. Study-wide points: Shared out-of-frame alpha sequences (those common to twins) showed excess low generation probability. For cord blood, abundant beta clonotypes had fewer insertions, unlike memory repertoires, which showed none.

A single record per CDR3 protein comes from TCRdb applying MiXCR to the 5' RACE reads. The sample holds about 340,000 distinct CDR3 sequences, about 12% seen once. This same sample was also taken into another study, of yellow fever vaccine responses in identical twins. That source reports: Reports say the vaccine T cell response in twins looked partly convergent and partly personalized.

The rearrangement links TRBV28 to TRBJ1-1; 8 bases agree with TRBD1. This clonotype originated in a woman aged 18 to 35 in good health. Input material: CD8+ T cells sorted from blood. CDR3 protein: CASSSLTGTGDEAFF. The CDR3 nucleotides read TGTGCCAGCAGTTCACTGACCGGGACAGGCGATGAAGCTTTCTTT.